The sequence of this T cell receptor beta chain was determined in a study of blood T cell repertoires in COVID-19. Study context: T cells, B-cell-depleted T cells, or PBMCs supplied cDNA or gDNA.

The authors' processing: Amplification with reference gene primers provided the estimates of nucleated cell counts. The repertoire was sequenced with immunoSEQ multiplex PCR; TCRdb's copy has only in-frame clones and lacks some. V and J calls and clone size are given by that table; D and trimming were obtained from the DNA. The table has about 210,000 clones, approximately 90% seen once; the top ten hold about 6%. Germline CDR1 SGDLS, CDR2 YYNGEE. The CDR3 runs to 14 residues. Trimming left V 0 bases short and J 6 bases short, with 10 bases between. The rearrangement joins TRBV9 to TRBJ2-1, with a weak D call TRBD2 (5 bases). Sequencing was carried out using peripheral blood. The receptor was isolated from a man between 60 and 75 years old who had recovered from COVID-19. As DNA, the CDR3 is TGTGCCAGCAGCGTAGCGGTACTAGTCAATGAGCAGTTCTTC. As protein: CASSVAVLVNEQFF.